This T cell receptor beta chain was identified in a study of shared clonotypes between healthy human individuals. Study-wide points: Researchers found naive subsets generally carried larger estimated richness than memory subsets.

As to this clone: Its cognate antigen is unknown.

Here immunoSEQ multiplex PCR was the method, and the copy in TCRdb shows in-frame clones only, minus some. The sample has about 1 million clones, about 74% seen once. The CDR3 runs 14 residues. With V trimmed by 6 bases and J by 2 bases, 7 bases remained unmatched. Germline-derived CDR1 and CDR2 are LNHDA and SQIVND (reference sequence). This TCR was sampled from a young man in good health. Sequencing was done on a sample of memory CD4+ T cells sorted from blood. As to subset: CD45RA-negative fraction. This chain joins TRBV19 and TRBJ2-7, with 7 positions matching TRBD1. CDR3 DNA: TGTGCCAGTAGGATCTCCGGGACAGCCTACGAGCAGTACTTC. It specifies CASRISGTAYEQYF.